This T cell receptor (beta chain) is from a study of PD-1 blockade in classical Hodgkin lymphoma. Points from the study as a whole: Complete responders' diversity at baseline resembled that of newly diagnosed patients.

The data were produced by immunoSEQ multiplex PCR, yet TCRdb's version contains in-frame clones alone and is incomplete. Of 40,000 or so clones detected, roughly 86% appear once; the ten largest clones hold approximately 6%. As to this clone: As yet, its antigen is unknown.

Every one of the patients relapsed after autologous stem cell transplantation (brentuximab vedotin exposure was variable). Germline CDR1 is PRHDT and CDR2 is FYEKMQ (reference sequence). The V end lost 5 bases, the J end lost 6 bases, and 13 bases lay between the germline ends. The CDR3 sequence is 13 residues long. Specimen: peripheral blood mononuclear cells (PBMCs), collected before the second cycle of nivolumab. The sequence was obtained from a human donor with classical Hodgkin lymphoma. The genes are TRBV13 and TRBJ1-2, with D possibly matching TRBD1 (6 bases). This CDR3 reads CASSTSGEDGYTF. The CDR3 nucleotides read TGTGCCAGCAGCACCTCAGGGGAGGATGGCTACACCTTC.